This is a list of T cell receptor beta chains from one sample in a study of beta chain features in type 1 diabetes. The method was immunoSEQ multiplex PCR; TCRdb's version includes in-frame clones alone and lacks a portion of them. This sample has a few hundred thousand clones; roughly 14% occur once, and the top ten carry about 0.015%. What was sequenced was naive CD4+ T cells from blood. The receptors were sampled from a woman younger than 35 with type 1 diabetes. Each CDR3 is given with its conserved first and last residue. A D gene is named only where the DNA matches it firmly. Clone sizes are given selectively: once, few, many, or a class where the clone is expanded.

j_call: TRBJ2-3
d_call: TRBD1
clone_size: few
v_call: TRBV5-4
cdr3_aa: CASSFAYVTGVVQDTQYF
cdr3_nt: TGTGCCAGCAGCTTCGCTTACGTTACAGGGGTGGTTCAGGATACGCAGTATTTT

j_call: TRBJ2-1
d_call: TRBD2
clone_size: NA
v_call: TRBV2
cdr3_aa: CASSEMLAEWNEQFF
cdr3_nt: TGTGCCAGCAGTGAAATGCTAGCGGAGTGGAATGAGCAGTTCTTC

j_call: TRBJ2-7
d_call: TRBD2
clone_size: NA
v_call: TRBV19
cdr3_aa: CASRGSAGGLYEQYF
cdr3_nt: TGTGCCAGTAGGGGGTCAGCGGGAGGACTTTACGAGCAGTACTTC

j_call: TRBJ1-1
d_call: NA
clone_size: NA
v_call: TRBV5-1
cdr3_aa: CASSLQVMNTEAFF
cdr3_nt: TGCGCCAGCAGCTTGCAGGTCATGAACACTGAAGCTTTCTTT

j_call: TRBJ2-5
d_call: NA
clone_size: NA
v_call: TRBV5-1
cdr3_aa: CASSGGAVSQETQYF
cdr3_nt: TGCGCCAGCAGCGGGGGGGCCGTAAGCCAAGAGACCCAGTACTTC

j_call: TRBJ2-5
d_call: TRBD2
clone_size: NA
v_call: TRBV6-5
cdr3_aa: CASSYSASGSGETQYF
cdr3_nt: TGTGCCAGCAGTTACTCAGCTAGCGGGAGTGGTGAGACCCAGTACTTC

j_call: TRBJ1-2
d_call: NA
clone_size: NA
v_call: TRBV28
cdr3_aa: CASSLQGYYGYTF
cdr3_nt: TGTGCCAGCAGTTTACAGGGTTACTATGGCTACACCTTC

j_call: TRBJ1-1
d_call: NA
clone_size: NA
v_call: TRBV25-1
cdr3_aa: CASSGPNTEAFF
cdr3_nt: TGTGCCAGCAGCGGTCCCAACACTGAAGCTTTCTTT

j_call: TRBJ2-4
d_call: NA
clone_size: few
v_call: TRBV5-1
cdr3_aa: CASSLSPKSRGNIQYF
cdr3_nt: TGCGCCAGCAGCTTGTCGCCAAAATCCAGGGGAAACATTCAGTACTTC

j_call: TRBJ1-1
d_call: TRBD1
clone_size: NA
v_call: TRBV7-2
cdr3_aa: CASSYDRGNTEAFF
cdr3_nt: TGTGCCAGCAGCTACGACAGGGGTAACACTGAAGCTTTCTTT

j_call: TRBJ2-5
d_call: TRBD2
clone_size: few
v_call: TRBV6-6
cdr3_aa: CASSPRTSGRGETQYF
cdr3_nt: TGTGCCAGCAGTCCGAGGACTAGCGGGAGAGGAGAGACCCAGTACTTC

j_call: TRBJ2-5
d_call: TRBD2
clone_size: few
v_call: TRBV6-5
cdr3_aa: CASRGLSGGQETQYF
cdr3_nt: TGTGCCAGCAGGGGCCTTAGCGGGGGCCAAGAGACCCAGTACTTC

j_call: TRBJ2-2
d_call: NA
clone_size: few
v_call: TRBV4-3
cdr3_aa: CASSQSVTGELFF
cdr3_nt: TGCGCCAGCAGCCAATCAGTTACCGGGGAGCTGTTTTTT

j_call: TRBJ2-1
d_call: NA
clone_size: NA
v_call: TRBV6-1
cdr3_aa: CASTPLALYNEQFF
cdr3_nt: TGTGCCAGCACCCCCCTAGCGCTGTACAATGAGCAGTTCTTC

j_call: TRBJ2-2
d_call: TRBD2
clone_size: few
v_call: TRBV29-1
cdr3_aa: CSVTSGGGNTGELFF
cdr3_nt: TGCAGCGTCACTAGCGGAGGAGGGAACACCGGGGAGCTGTTTTTT

j_call: TRBJ1-1
d_call: NA
clone_size: NA
v_call: TRBV30
cdr3_aa: CAWGQYRDQNTEAFF
cdr3_nt: TGTGCCTGGGGTCAGTACAGGGACCAGAACACTGAAGCTTTCTTT

j_call: TRBJ2-1
d_call: TRBD1
clone_size: few
v_call: TRBV10-1
cdr3_aa: CASSRDRGHEQFF
cdr3_nt: TGCGCCAGCAGTCGGGACAGGGGACATGAGCAGTTCTTC

j_call: TRBJ1-4
d_call: NA
clone_size: NA
v_call: TRBV15
cdr3_aa: CATSREQRDEKLFF
cdr3_nt: TGTGCCACCAGCAGAGAACAGAGGGATGAAAAACTGTTTTTT

j_call: TRBJ1-5
d_call: NA
clone_size: few
v_call: TRBV4-3
cdr3_aa: CASSLGTVGNQPQHF
cdr3_nt: TGCGCCAGCAGCCTCGGCACAGTCGGTAATCAGCCCCAGCATTTT

j_call: TRBJ2-2
d_call: NA
clone_size: NA
v_call: TRBV7-9
cdr3_aa: CASSELALSRSGELFF
cdr3_nt: TGTGCCAGCAGCGAACTCGCCCTTTCTAGGTCAGGGGAGCTGTTTTTT

j_call: TRBJ2-5
d_call: NA
clone_size: NA
v_call: TRBV21-1
cdr3_aa: CASRLEETQYF
cdr3_nt: TGTGCCAGCAGATTAGAAGAGACCCAGTACTTC

j_call: TRBJ1-2
d_call: TRBD1
clone_size: NA
v_call: TRBV30
cdr3_aa: CAYYHRGDYGYTF
cdr3_nt: TGTGCCTACTATCACAGGGGTGACTATGGCTACACCTTC

j_call: TRBJ1-2
d_call: NA
clone_size: NA
v_call: TRBV7-8
cdr3_aa: CASSLGGRGYTF
cdr3_nt: TGTGCCAGCAGCTTAGGGGGCCGGGGCTACACCTTC

j_call: TRBJ1-1
d_call: NA
clone_size: NA
v_call: TRBV14
cdr3_aa: CASSQITQGLMNTEAFF
cdr3_nt: TGTGCCAGCAGCCAAATCACACAGGGCCTGATGAACACTGAAGCTTTCTTT

j_call: TRBJ1-2
d_call: TRBD1
clone_size: NA
v_call: TRBV30
cdr3_aa: CAWTRDSRKYGYTF
cdr3_nt: TGTGCCTGGACTCGGGACAGCAGAAAGTATGGCTACACCTTC

j_call: TRBJ1-5
d_call: TRBD1
clone_size: NA
v_call: TRBV29-1
cdr3_aa: CSVMGTENQPQHF
cdr3_nt: TGCAGCGTCATGGGGACAGAGAATCAGCCCCAGCATTTT

j_call: TRBJ2-2
d_call: TRBD2
clone_size: NA
v_call: TRBV5-1
cdr3_aa: CASSPIPGLAGGPSGTGELFF
cdr3_nt: TGCGCCAGCAGCCCTATCCCGGGACTAGCGGGAGGGCCCTCGGGCACCGGGGAGCTGTTTTTT

j_call: TRBJ2-7
d_call: NA
clone_size: few
v_call: TRBV19
cdr3_aa: CASRGTNDYEQYF
cdr3_nt: TGTGCCAGTAGAGGGACAAACGACTACGAGCAGTACTTC

j_call: TRBJ2-1
d_call: NA
clone_size: few
v_call: TRBV28
cdr3_aa: CASSFGGISYNEQFF
cdr3_nt: TGTGCCAGCAGTTTTGGAGGAATCTCCTACAATGAGCAGTTCTTC

j_call: TRBJ1-3
d_call: TRBD1
clone_size: few
v_call: TRBV30
cdr3_aa: CACDRGTGNTIYF
cdr3_nt: TGTGCCTGCGACAGGGGGACTGGAAACACCATATATTTT

j_call: TRBJ2-2
d_call: TRBD1
clone_size: NA
v_call: TRBV28
cdr3_aa: CASSPWDRHSGELFF
cdr3_nt: TGTGCCAGCAGTCCTTGGGACAGGCACTCCGGGGAGCTGTTTTTT

j_call: TRBJ1-5
d_call: NA
clone_size: few
v_call: TRBV2
cdr3_aa: CASSGRRIRSQPQHF
cdr3_nt: TGTGCCAGCAGTGGACGACGGATAAGGAGTCAGCCCCAGCATTTT

j_call: TRBJ1-5
d_call: NA
clone_size: NA
v_call: TRBV28
cdr3_aa: CASSQQEGGNQPQHF
cdr3_nt: TGTGCCAGCAGTCAACAGGAAGGGGGCAATCAGCCCCAGCATTTT

j_call: TRBJ2-7
d_call: TRBD2
clone_size: NA
v_call: TRBV6-6
cdr3_aa: CASSYSSGGYEQYF
cdr3_nt: TGTGCCAGCAGTTACAGTAGCGGGGGCTACGAGCAGTACTTC

j_call: TRBJ2-7
d_call: TRBD2
clone_size: few
v_call: TRBV18
cdr3_aa: CASSPASGFSYEQYF
cdr3_nt: TGTGCCAGCTCACCAGCTAGCGGGTTCTCCTACGAGCAGTACTTC

j_call: TRBJ2-6
d_call: TRBD1
clone_size: few
v_call: TRBV18
cdr3_aa: CASSPLTGSGANVLTF
cdr3_nt: TGTGCCAGCTCACCACTGACAGGGTCTGGGGCCAACGTCCTGACTTTC

j_call: TRBJ1-1
d_call: TRBD1
clone_size: NA
v_call: TRBV5-1
cdr3_aa: CASSLDRGQGAFF
cdr3_nt: TGCGCCAGCAGCTTGGACAGGGGGCAGGGAGCTTTCTTT

j_call: TRBJ2-7
d_call: TRBD2
clone_size: NA
v_call: TRBV19
cdr3_aa: CASSIVLAGYEQYF
cdr3_nt: TGTGCCAGTAGTATTGTGCTAGCGGGCTACGAGCAGTACTTC

j_call: TRBJ2-7
d_call: TRBD2
clone_size: NA
v_call: TRBV4-1
cdr3_aa: CASSQEWSSGLYYEQYF
cdr3_nt: TGCGCCAGCAGCCAAGAATGGTCTAGCGGACTTTACTACGAGCAGTACTTC

j_call: TRBJ1-2
d_call: NA
clone_size: few
v_call: TRBV28
cdr3_aa: CASSLGTGSRGYTF
cdr3_nt: TGTGCCAGCAGTTTGGGTACAGGGTCAAGAGGCTACACCTTC

j_call: TRBJ2-1
d_call: TRBD2
clone_size: few
v_call: TRBV19
cdr3_aa: CASSSIAGPHNEQFF
cdr3_nt: TGTGCCAGTAGTAGTATAGCGGGACCCCACAATGAGCAGTTCTTC

j_call: TRBJ2-1
d_call: NA
clone_size: few
v_call: TRBV7-3
cdr3_aa: CASSPYQSGRSSYNEQFF
cdr3_nt: TGTGCCAGCAGCCCATACCAGAGCGGCAGGAGCTCCTACAATGAGCAGTTCTTC